The present TCR beta chain was sequenced within a study of blood T cell repertoires in COVID-19. Overall study: Both acute and convalescent COVID-19 samples were obtained from the United States, Italy and Spain. PBMCs, B-cell-depleted T cells, or T cells provided the cDNA or gDNA that made up the material.

CDR1 and CDR2 from the germline V gene are SGHNT and YYREEE (reference sequence). Trimming cost V 2 bases and J 2 bases, with 8 bases left between them. CDR3 size: 13 residues. Original handling: Estimation of nucleated cell counts was performed using reference gene primer amplification. Assay used: immunoSEQ multiplex PCR; TCRdb lists only in-frame clones, some missing. D and trimming were read from the DNA, whereas the V and J calls and clone size are those reported in that table. The sample lists under 250,000 clones, more than 70% seen once, with 2.7% in the top ten. This receptor was identified in an older woman with acute or convalescent COVID-19. The sequencing sample was made of peripheral blood. The V gene is TRBV5-4, the J gene TRBJ2-7; tentatively, D is TRBD2 (5 bases). The CDR3 protein is CASSLEGTYEQYF. DNA for the CDR3: TGTGCCAGCAGCTTAGAGGGAACCTACGAGCAGTACTTC.